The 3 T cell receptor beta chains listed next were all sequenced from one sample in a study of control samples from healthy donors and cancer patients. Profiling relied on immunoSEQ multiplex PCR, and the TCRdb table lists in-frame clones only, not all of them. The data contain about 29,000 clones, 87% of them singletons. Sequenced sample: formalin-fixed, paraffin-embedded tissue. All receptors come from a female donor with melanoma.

The CDR3 coding sequence is TGTGCCAGCAGTGACCTCGCGTCCACTGAAGCTTTCTTT. Protein: CASSDLASTEAFF. This chain links TRBV6-1 with TRBJ1-1; no clear D. Germline assignment: CDR1 MNHNS and CDR2 SASEGT. Trimming cost V 3 bases and J 4 bases, with 9 bases left between them. The CDR3 runs 13 residues.

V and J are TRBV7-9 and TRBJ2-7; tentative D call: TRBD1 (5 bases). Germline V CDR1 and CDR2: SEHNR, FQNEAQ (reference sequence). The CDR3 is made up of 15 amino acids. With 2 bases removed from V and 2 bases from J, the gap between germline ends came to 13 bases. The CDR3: CASSLLSGITYEQYF. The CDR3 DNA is TGTGCCAGCAGCTTACTTTCAGGGATAACCTACGAGCAGTACTTC.

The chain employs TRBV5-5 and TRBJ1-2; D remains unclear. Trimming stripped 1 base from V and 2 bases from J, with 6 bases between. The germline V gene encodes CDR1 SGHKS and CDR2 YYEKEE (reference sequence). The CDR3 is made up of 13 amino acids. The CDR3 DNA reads TGTGCCAGCAGCTTGATCGAAAACTATGGCTACACCTTC. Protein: CASSLIENYGYTF.